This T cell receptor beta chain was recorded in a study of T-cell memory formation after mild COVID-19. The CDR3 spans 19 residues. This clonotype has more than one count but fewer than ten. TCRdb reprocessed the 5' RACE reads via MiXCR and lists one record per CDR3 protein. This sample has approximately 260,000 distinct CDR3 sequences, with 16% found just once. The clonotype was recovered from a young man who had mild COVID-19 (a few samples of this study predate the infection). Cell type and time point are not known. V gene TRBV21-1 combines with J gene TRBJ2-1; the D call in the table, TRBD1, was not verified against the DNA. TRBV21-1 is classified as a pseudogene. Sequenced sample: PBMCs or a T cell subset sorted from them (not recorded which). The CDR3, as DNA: TGTGCCAGCAGCAAACTGACGTCCGCAGACAGGGGGCGCGGTAGTGAGCAGTTCTTC. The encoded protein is CASSKLTSADRGRGSEQFF.